These 25 T cell receptor beta chains originate from one sample sequenced in a study of regulatory T cells in long-lasting Graves disease. The time point here: newly diagnosed GD, antithyroid drugs for less than 3 months. Extracted PBMC RNA gave rise to the TCR library. Library construction for TCR beta used iRepertoire HTBI primers and Arm-PCR of CDR3 regions. From the multiplex PCR reads, TCRdb called clonotypes with MiXCR, one entry per CDR3 protein. The sample yields a few hundred thousand distinct CDR3 sequences, about a sixth seen once. The source material was peripheral blood mononuclear cells (PBMCs), sampled at new diagnosis, from a patient treated with antithyroid drugs. The receptors here all came from a female donor with Graves disease.

This clonotype was recorded many times. This rearrangement joins TRBV7-9 to TRBJ2-7; D is perhaps TRBD2 (6 bases). From germline, CDR1 is SEHNR and CDR2 FQNEAQ (reference sequence). The CDR3 extends over 15 amino acids. Trimming shortened V by 4 bases and J by 2 bases, and 15 bases separated the two germline ends. CDR3 residues: CASSSLLGEAYEQYF. Written as DNA, the CDR3 is TGTGCCAGCAGCTCCCTCCTAGGGGAGGCCTACGAGCAGTACTTC.

This clonotype was counted between two and nine times. The CDR3 nucleotides are TGTGCCAGCAGCTTGGTGGCTAGCGATTACAATGAGCAGTTCTTC. Translating gives CASSLVASDYNEQFF. The chain combines TRBV11-2 with TRBJ2-1, with a possible D match to TRBD2 (6 bases). Between the trimmed V and J ends, which lost 3 bases and 4 bases, there was a span of 13 bases. The CDR3 has 15 amino acids. Germline V gives CDR1 SGHAT, CDR2 FQNNGV. Based on the CDR3 plus reference TRBV11-2 and TRBJ2-1, the full variable domain is EAGVAQSPRYKIIEKRQSVAFWCNPISGHATLYWYQQILGQGPKLLIQFQNNGVVDDSQLPKDRFSAERLKGVDSTLKIQPAKLEDSAVYLCASSLVASDYNEQFFGPGTRLTVL.

This clonotype was picked up many times. The CDR3 coding sequence is TGTGCCAGCAGCCCTTTTAGCGAGCAGTACTTC. Translating it yields CASSPFSEQYF. The rearrangement uses TRBV7-2 and TRBJ2-7, with unresolved D. From germline, CDR1 is SGHTA and CDR2 FQGNSA. There are 11 residues in the CDR3. V was pared by 5 bases and J by 6 bases, with 8 bases between.

As concerns this clonotype: A read error may be the cause here, since a much bigger clone is one base away. The CDR3 does not close with the conserved phenylalanine or tryptophan, likely indicating a read error. The chain recombines TRBV6-1 with TRBJ2-7; D might be TRBD1 (5 bases). V was cut by 8 bases and J by 7 bases, with 21 bases left in between. The germline V gene encodes CDR1 MNHNS and CDR2 SASEGT. The length of the CDR3 is 14 residues. This CDR3 is CASDSTPRVGEQYS. In DNA, the CDR3 is TGTGCCAGCGATTCAACTCCCAGGGTTGGGGAGCAGTACTCC.

Many counts were recorded for this clonotype. The rearrangement uses TRBV7-2 and TRBJ2-1; 9 bases line up with TRBD2. Germline V gene sequence: CDR1 SGHTA, CDR2 FQGNSA. With V trimmed by 5 bases and J by 3 bases, 2 bases remained unmatched. CDR3 length: 14 amino acids. The DNA of the CDR3 is TGTGCCAGCAGCCGGACTAGCGACTACAATGAGCAGTTCTTC. Translating gives CASSRTSDYNEQFF.

On this clonotype: It differs at one base from a far larger clone, so likely a read error. The chain has TRBV9 and TRBJ2-1; D may be TRBD1 (6 bases). CDR1 is SGDLS, CDR2 YYNGEE, per germline. CDR3 length equals 14 residues. The V end lost 3 bases, the J end lost 10 bases, and 17 bases lay between the germline ends. CDR3 protein: CASSADSSTGEQFF. The CDR3 coding sequence is TGTGCCAGCAGCGCGGACAGTTCGACGGGAGAGCAGTTCTTC. Variable domain in full (rest from reference TRBV9 and TRBJ2-1): DSGVTQTPKHLITATGQRVTLRCSPRSGDLSVYWYQQSLDQGLQFLIQYYNGEERAKGNILERFSAQQFPDLHSELNLSSLELGDSALYFCASSADSSTGEQFFGPGTRLTVL.

This sequence joins TRBV6-1 and TRBJ2-1; D unclear. The CDR3 extends over 15 amino acids. Trimming took off 7 bases at V and 4 bases at J, with 17 bases between the two ends. CDR1 and CDR2 from the germline V gene are MNHNS and SASEGT. The CDR3 protein is CASKRADTSYNEQFF. The CDR3 bases are TGTGCCAGCAAACGGGCAGACACTTCTTACAATGAGCAGTTCTTC.

On this clonotype: The missing conserved phenylalanine or tryptophan at the end of this CDR3 makes a read error likely. The V call is TRBV11-2, the J call TRBJ1-1; 7 nucleotides line up with TRBD1. The germline gives CDR1 SGHAT, CDR2 FQNNGV. This CDR3 spans 15 amino acids. V gave up 5 bases and J gave up 7 bases; unmatched junction bases: 13. CDR3 in amino acids: CASSPSPTGASEAFL. As DNA, the CDR3 is TGTGCCAGCAGCCCGTCTCCTACAGGGGCCAGTGAAGCTTTCTTA.

The chain recombines TRBV10-1 with TRBJ1-5, with D possibly matching TRBD1 (5 bases). This CDR3 region has 16 residues. The V gene lost 4 bases and the J gene lost 0 bases, with 13 bases spanning the gap. Germline values: CDR1 WNHNN, CDR2 SYGVQD (reference sequence). The CDR3 sequence: CASSVGGGDSNQPQHF. As DNA, the CDR3 is TGCGCCAGCAGTGTTGGTGGAGGGGATAGCAATCAGCCCCAGCATTTT.

In this sample, this clonotype turned up many times. This CDR3 is CASSLGGGTQYF. In nucleotides, the CDR3 is TGTGCCAGCAGTTTAGGGGGGGGCACGCAGTATTTT. This chain joins TRBV12-3 or TRBV12-4 and TRBJ2-3, with a tentative D call TRBD2 (7 bases). Trimming left V 1 base short and J 9 bases short, with 8 bases between. The length of the CDR3 is 12 residues.

V and J are TRBV11-2 and TRBJ2-3; D call uncertain. The length of the CDR3 is 14 residues. V was clipped by 1 base and J by 6 bases, with 11 bases between them. Per the germline V gene, CDR1 is SGHAT and CDR2 is FQNNGV. DNA of the CDR3: TGTGCCAGCAGCTTAGGGCGTCTAGGGGATACGCAGTATTTT. Translating it yields CASSLGRLGDTQYF.

This clonotype was detected many times. The rearrangement uses TRBV6-5 and TRBJ1-1; D remains ambiguous. This CDR3 comprises 14 residues. Germline CDR1 is MNHEY and CDR2 is SVGAGI. The germline V and J ends were trimmed by 2 bases and 1 base, with 8 bases remaining between them. The CDR3 loop reads CASSYALSNTEAFF. CDR3 bases: TGTGCCAGCAGTTACGCTCTCTCGAACACTGAAGCTTTCTTT.

This clonotype was observed at least ten times. This chain connects TRBV11-1 to TRBJ2-5; 8 nucleotides line up with TRBD2. Germline CDR1 and CDR2: SGHAT and FQDESV (reference sequence). The junction had 7 bases not matched to a gene; V was cut back by 8 bases and J by 5 bases. CDR3 length: 13 residues. The CDR3, as DNA: TGTGCCAGCTCTGGGACTAGGCATGAGACCCAGTACTTC. This codes for CASSGTRHETQYF. Combining the CDR3 with reference TRBV11-1 and TRBJ2-5 gives the whole variable domain EAEVAQSPRYKITEKSQAVAFWCDPISGHATLYWYRQILGQGPELLVQFQDESVVDDSQLPKDRFSAERLKGVDSTLKIQPAELGDSAMYLCASSGTRHETQYFGPGTRLLVL.

This clonotype was seen at least ten times. The chain combines TRBV10-3 with TRBJ2-5, with 12 bases aligning to TRBD2. Matching the DNA end better, TRBJ2-1 makes the J call doubtful. Per germline, CDR1 ENHRY and CDR2 SYGVKD. CDR3 size: 18 residues. The CDR3 coding sequence is TGTGCCATCAGTGACGAGGGGCTAGCGGGAGGGCCCTCGAATGAGCAGTTCTTC. The encoded protein is CAISDEGLAGGPSNEQFF.

Only a few counts were recorded for this clonotype. The gene calls are TRBV19 and TRBJ2-2, with no clear D. Trimming cost V 3 bases and J 6 bases, with 11 bases left between them. Germline V gene data show CDR1 as LNHDA and CDR2 as SQIVND (reference sequence). CDR3 length: 14 amino acids. This CDR3 is CASSIWQAPGELFF. The CDR3 DNA follows: TGTGCCAGTAGTATTTGGCAGGCGCCCGGGGAGCTGTTTTTT.

This clonotype showed up many times. The chain links TRBV20-1 to TRBJ1-3; no reliable D call. Looked up from germline, CDR1 is DFQATT and CDR2 is SNEGSKA (reference sequence). The CDR3 consists of 11 residues. V was clipped by 5 bases and J by 10 bases, with 12 bases between them. In DNA form, the CDR3 reads TGCAGTGCTCGGACCGCCTTTACCATATATTTT. This sequence encodes CSARTAFTIYF.

The table lists this clonotype with a few counts. This probably arose from a read error, given a far larger clone one base away. The chain employs TRBV11-2 and TRBJ2-3, with D possibly TRBD2 on 7 matching bases. The J call may be mistaken, given a closer DNA end match to TRBJ2-1. The germline V gene encodes CDR1 SGHAT and CDR2 FQNNGV. The CDR3 length is 12 residues. DNA of the CDR3: TGTGCCAGCAGCTTAGATCGGGGGGCGCAGTTCTTC. Its protein product is CASSLDRGAQFF.

This clonotype was counted at least ten times. This chain joins TRBV5-1 and TRBJ2-7, with D unclear. Germline V CDR1 and CDR2: SGHRS, YFSETQ. The V end lost 0 bases, the J end lost 3 bases, and 16 bases lay between the germline ends. The CDR3 has 16 amino acids. CDR3 in DNA: TGCGCCAGCAGCTTGGGTACAAGCAGGTGGGACTACGAGCAGTACTTC. Translating gives CASSLGTSRWDYEQYF.

This clonotype was counted at least ten times. The chain carries TRBV20-1 and TRBJ1-1; 10 bases line up with TRBD1. J lost 3 bases, V lost 3 bases, and 4 bases had no gene match. Per germline, CDR1 DFQATT and CDR2 SNEGSKA (reference sequence). CDR3 size: 14 residues. The CDR3 reads CSASIGTGDTEAFF. DNA for the CDR3: TGCAGTGCTAGTATTGGGACAGGGGACACTGAAGCTTTCTTT.

The genes are TRBV28 and TRBJ1-2; D ambiguous. CDR1 MDHEN and CDR2 SYDVKM come from the germline V gene. This CDR3 comprises 15 residues. With 2 bases removed from V and 5 bases from J, the gap between germline ends came to 15 bases. CDR3 bases: TGTGCCAGCAGTTTACCCGCGGGCGAAGGGTATGGCTACACCTTC. Translation gives CASSLPAGEGYGYTF.

This clonotype was seen many times. This chain joins TRBV28 and TRBJ2-5, with D possibly TRBD2 on 6 matching bases. The V gene's germline CDR1 is MDHEN and CDR2 SYDVKM. V was cut by 5 bases and J by 1 base, with 14 bases left in between. The CDR3 is made up of 15 amino acids. CDR3 amino acids: CASSRLGAFQETQYF. CDR3 DNA: TGTGCCAGCAGTAGACTAGGTGCTTTCCAAGAGACCCAGTACTTC.

The J gene is TRBJ2-3, the V gene TRBV3-1, with 11 bases fitting TRBD1. CDR1 is LGHDT, CDR2 YNNKEL, per germline (reference sequence). V was clipped by 2 bases and J by 4 bases; unmatched bases: 5. The CDR3 contains 16 residues. The chain's CDR3 is CASSQRTGGKADTQYF. In DNA form, the CDR3 reads TGTGCCAGCAGCCAACGGACAGGGGGCAAGGCAGATACGCAGTATTTT.

In this sample, this clonotype turned up many times. This sequence joins TRBV5-1 and TRBJ1-1; D is perhaps TRBD1 (5 bases). This CDR3 has 16 amino acids. Trimming pared 0 bases from V and 11 bases from J, leaving 23 bases between. Germline CDR1 reads SGHRS; CDR2 reads YFSETQ. The CDR3 sequence: CASSLGAGLESPAAFF. The CDR3 DNA is TGCGCCAGCAGCTTGGGGGCAGGGTTGGAGTCTCCGGCGGCTTTCTTT.

This clonotype was seen many times. J is TRBJ2-1 and V is TRBV7-3, with TRBD1 identical over 8 bases. Trimming removed 1 base from V and 4 bases from J; junction bases left unmatched: 3. This CDR3 spans 15 amino acids. The germline V gene encodes CDR1 SGHTA and CDR2 FQGTGA. CDR3 nucleotides: TGTGCCAGCAGCTTAATGGGACAGGAATACAATGAGCAGTTCTTC. It translates to CASSLMGQEYNEQFF.

This clonotype was counted at least ten times. The V gene is TRBV10-3, the J gene TRBJ2-5; TRBD2 aligns across 13 bases. The CDR3 sequence is 16 residues long. V dropped 5 bases and J dropped 2; count of bases not matched to a gene: 5. The germline V gene has CDR1 ENHRY and CDR2 SYGVKD. The CDR3, as DNA: TGTGCCATCAGTATTGGACTAGCGGGAGATCAAGAGACCCAGTACTTC. Translating it yields CAISIGLAGDQETQYF.